This TCR beta chain is from a study of follicular helper T cells after annual influenza vaccination. General observations from the study: Just 10-20% of cells analyzed had recovered productive TCRB sequences. ICOS-CD38- cTfh most often held earlier Day 7 ICOS+CD38+ clones.

This clone was seen once. Its antigen is undetermined. This CDR3 spans 13 amino acids. Germline lookup yields CDR1 SGHAT and CDR2 FQNNGV. Trimming took off 5 bases at V and 8 bases at J, with 15 bases between the two ends. The data were produced by immunoSEQ multiplex PCR, yet TCRdb's version contains in-frame clones alone and is incomplete. The table shows 27,000 or so clones, with around 80% occurring only once. Time point: 2014-2015 season, pre-vaccination. Specimen: CXCR5+ CD38- circulating T follicular helper cells from blood, collected on the day of influenza vaccination. Indicated subset: circulating Tfh, non-naive CD4+CXCR5+PD-1+ (ICOS+CD38+ or ICOS-CD38-). This TCR was sampled from an adult who received the influenza vaccine. The V gene is TRBV11-2, the J gene TRBJ1-2; tentative D call: TRBD1 (5 bases). CDR3 sequence: CASSPDSERGYTF. CDR3 coding DNA: TGTGCCAGCAGCCCTGACAGCGAACGAGGCTACACCTTC.